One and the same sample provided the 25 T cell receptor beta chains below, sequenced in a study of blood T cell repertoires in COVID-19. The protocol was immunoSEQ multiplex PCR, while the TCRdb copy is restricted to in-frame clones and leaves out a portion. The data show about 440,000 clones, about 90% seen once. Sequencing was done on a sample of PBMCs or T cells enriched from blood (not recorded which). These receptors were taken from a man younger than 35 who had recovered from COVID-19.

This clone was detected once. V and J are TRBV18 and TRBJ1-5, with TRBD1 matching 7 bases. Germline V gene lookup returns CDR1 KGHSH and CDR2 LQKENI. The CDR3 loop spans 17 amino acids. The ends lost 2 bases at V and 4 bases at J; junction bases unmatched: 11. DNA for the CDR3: TGTGCCAGCTCACCAATCGCCGGACAGGCTCTGAATCAGCCCCAGCATTTT. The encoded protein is CASSPIAGQALNQPQHF.

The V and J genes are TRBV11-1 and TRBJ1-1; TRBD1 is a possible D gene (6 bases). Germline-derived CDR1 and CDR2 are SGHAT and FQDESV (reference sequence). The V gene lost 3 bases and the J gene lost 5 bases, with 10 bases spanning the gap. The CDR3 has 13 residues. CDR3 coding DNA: TGTGCCAGCAGCTTCGAGAGGGGGACTGAAGCTTTCTTT. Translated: CASSFERGTEAFF.

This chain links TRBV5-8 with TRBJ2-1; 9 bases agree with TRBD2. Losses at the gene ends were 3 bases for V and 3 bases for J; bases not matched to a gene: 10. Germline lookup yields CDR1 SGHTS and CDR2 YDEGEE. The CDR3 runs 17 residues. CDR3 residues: CASSYPAGGLYYNEQFF. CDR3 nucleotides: TGTGCCAGCAGCTATCCAGCGGGGGGCCTTTACTACAATGAGCAGTTCTTC.

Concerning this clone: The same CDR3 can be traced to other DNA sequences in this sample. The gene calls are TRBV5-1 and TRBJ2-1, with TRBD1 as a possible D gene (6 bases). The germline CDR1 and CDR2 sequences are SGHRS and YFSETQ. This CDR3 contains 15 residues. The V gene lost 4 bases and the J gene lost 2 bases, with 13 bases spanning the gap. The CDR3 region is CASSLGGGAYNEQFF. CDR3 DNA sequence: TGCGCCAGCAGCCTGGGTGGGGGCGCCTACAATGAGCAGTTCTTC.

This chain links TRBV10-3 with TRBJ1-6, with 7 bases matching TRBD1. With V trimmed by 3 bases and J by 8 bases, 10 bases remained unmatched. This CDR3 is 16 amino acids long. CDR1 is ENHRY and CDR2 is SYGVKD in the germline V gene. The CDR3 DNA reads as TGTGCCATCAGTGACCCTAGACAGGGCCTCTATTCACCCCTCCACTTT. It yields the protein CAISDPRQGLYSPLHF.

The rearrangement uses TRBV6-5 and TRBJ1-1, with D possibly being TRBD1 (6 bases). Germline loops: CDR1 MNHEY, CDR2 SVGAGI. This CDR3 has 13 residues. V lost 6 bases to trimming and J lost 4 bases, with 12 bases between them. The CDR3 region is CASRNRVITEAFF. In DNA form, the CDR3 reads TGTGCCAGCAGAAACAGGGTAATCACTGAAGCTTTCTTT.

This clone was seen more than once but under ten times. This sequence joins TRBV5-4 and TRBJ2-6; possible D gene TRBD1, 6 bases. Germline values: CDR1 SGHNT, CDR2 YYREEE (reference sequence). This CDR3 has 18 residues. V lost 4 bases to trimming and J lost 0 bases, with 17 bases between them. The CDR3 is CASSRPTTGFSGANVLTF. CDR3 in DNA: TGTGCCAGCAGCCGACCCACTACAGGGTTCTCTGGGGCCAACGTCCTGACTTTC.

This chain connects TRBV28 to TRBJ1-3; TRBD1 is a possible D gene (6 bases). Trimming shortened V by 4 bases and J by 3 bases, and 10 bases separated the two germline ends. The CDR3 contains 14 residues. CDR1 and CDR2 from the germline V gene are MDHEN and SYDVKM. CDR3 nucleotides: TGTGCCAGCAGTTCCCCGGACAGTGGAAACACCATATATTTT. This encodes CASSSPDSGNTIYF.

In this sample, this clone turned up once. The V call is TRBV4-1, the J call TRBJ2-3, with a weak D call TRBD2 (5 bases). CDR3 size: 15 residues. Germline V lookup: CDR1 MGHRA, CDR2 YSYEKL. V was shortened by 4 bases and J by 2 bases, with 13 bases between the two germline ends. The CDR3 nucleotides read TGCGCCAGCAGCCTGGGCGGACTTACCACAGATACGCAGTATTTT. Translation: CASSLGGLTTDTQYF.

CDR3 sequence: CASSIGSGTGASGYTF. DNA for the CDR3: TGTGCCAGTAGTATAGGCTCGGGAACAGGGGCCTCGGGCTACACCTTC. The chain employs TRBV19 and TRBJ1-2, with TRBD1 matching over 7 bases. The CDR3 covers 16 residues. Germline CDR1 and CDR2: LNHDA and SQIVND (reference sequence). Trimming took 1 base from V and 8 from J; bases not matched to a gene: 13.

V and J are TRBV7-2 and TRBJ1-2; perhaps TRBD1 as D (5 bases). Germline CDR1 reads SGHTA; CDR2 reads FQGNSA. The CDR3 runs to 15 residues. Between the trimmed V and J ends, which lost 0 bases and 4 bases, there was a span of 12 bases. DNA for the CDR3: TGTGCCAGCAGCTTAGCGCAGGGATCTACCTATGGCTACACCTTC. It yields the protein CASSLAQGSTYGYTF. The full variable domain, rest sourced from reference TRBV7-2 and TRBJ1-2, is GAGVSQSPSNKVTEKGKDVELRCDPISGHTALYWYRQSLGQGLEFLIYFQGNSAPDKSGLPSDRFSAERTGGSVSTLTIQRTQQEDSAVYLCASSLAQGSTYGYTFGSGTRLTVV.

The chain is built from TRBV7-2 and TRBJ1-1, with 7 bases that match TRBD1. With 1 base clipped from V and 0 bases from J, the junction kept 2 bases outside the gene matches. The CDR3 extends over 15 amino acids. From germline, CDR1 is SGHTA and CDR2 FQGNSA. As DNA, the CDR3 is TGTGCCAGCAGCTTAGAGGGGGCACTGAACACTGAAGCTTTCTTT. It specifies CASSLEGALNTEAFF.

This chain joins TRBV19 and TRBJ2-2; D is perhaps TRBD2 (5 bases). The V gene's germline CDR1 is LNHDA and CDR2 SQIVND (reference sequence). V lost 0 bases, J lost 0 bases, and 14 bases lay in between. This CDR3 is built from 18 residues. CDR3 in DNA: TGTGCCAGTAGTATAGATAAACGGGCGGGTGCGAACACCGGGGAGCTGTTTTTT. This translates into CASSIDKRAGANTGELFF. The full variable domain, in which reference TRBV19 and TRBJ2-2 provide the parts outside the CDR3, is DGGITQSPKYLFRKEGQNVTLSCEQNLNHDAMYWYRQDPGQGLRLIYYSQIVNDFQKGDIAEGYSVSREKKESFPLTVTSAQKNPTAFYLCASSIDKRAGANTGELFFGEGSRLTVL.

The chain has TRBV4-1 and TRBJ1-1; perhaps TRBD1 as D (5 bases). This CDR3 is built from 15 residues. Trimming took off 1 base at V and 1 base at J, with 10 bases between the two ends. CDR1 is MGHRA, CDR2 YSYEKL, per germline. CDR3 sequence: CASSQAPGQNTEAFF. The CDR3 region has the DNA TGCGCCAGCAGCCAAGCTCCCGGACAGAACACTGAAGCTTTCTTT.

The DNA for the CDR3 is TGTGCCAGCAGTTTATCGGGCGGGGGATCCGGGGAGCTGTTTTTT. Translation gives CASSLSGGGSGELFF. The chain couples TRBV27 to TRBJ2-2; 7 bases are a match to TRBD2. Trimming at V came to 0 bases and at J to 6 bases, leaving 4 bases not matched to a gene. Germline assignment: CDR1 MNHEY and CDR2 SMNVEV (reference sequence). The CDR3 has 15 amino acids.

The CDR3 DNA follows: TGTGCCAGCAGTTTCCCTAAAAGGGCAGGGAATTCACCCCTCCACTTT. Amino acid sequence: CASSFPKRAGNSPLHF. The chain has TRBV28 and TRBJ1-6; the D gene is possibly TRBD1 (5 bases). CDR3 size: 16 residues. Trimming removed 3 bases from V and 7 bases from J, with 16 bases in between. The germline V gene encodes CDR1 MDHEN and CDR2 SYDVKM.

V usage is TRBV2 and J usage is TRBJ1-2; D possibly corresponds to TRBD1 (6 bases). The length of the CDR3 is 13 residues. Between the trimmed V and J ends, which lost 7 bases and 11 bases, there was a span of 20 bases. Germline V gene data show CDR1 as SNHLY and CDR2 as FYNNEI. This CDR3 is CASKGVGQSEYTF. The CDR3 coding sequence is TGTGCCAGCAAGGGGGTGGGGCAGAGCGAATACACCTTC.

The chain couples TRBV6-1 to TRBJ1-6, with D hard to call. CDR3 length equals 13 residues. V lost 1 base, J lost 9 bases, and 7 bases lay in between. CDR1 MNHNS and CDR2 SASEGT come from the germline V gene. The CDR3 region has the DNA TGTGCCAGCAGTGAAGAGTCGGGTTCACCCCTCCACTTT. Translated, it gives CASSEESGSPLHF.

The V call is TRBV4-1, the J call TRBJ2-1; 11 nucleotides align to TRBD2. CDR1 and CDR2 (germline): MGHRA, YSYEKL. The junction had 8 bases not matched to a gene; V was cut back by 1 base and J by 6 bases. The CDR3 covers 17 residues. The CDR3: CASSQGGTSGRSNEQFF. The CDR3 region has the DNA TGCGCCAGCAGCCAAGGAGGTACTAGCGGGAGAAGCAATGAGCAGTTCTTC.

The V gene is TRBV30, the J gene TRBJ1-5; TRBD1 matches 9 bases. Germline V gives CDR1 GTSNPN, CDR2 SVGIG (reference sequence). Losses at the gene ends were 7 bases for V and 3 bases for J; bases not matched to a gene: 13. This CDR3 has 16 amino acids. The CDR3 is CALSIPGQGTNQPQHF. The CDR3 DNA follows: TGTGCCTTGTCGATACCGGGACAGGGAACCAATCAGCCCCAGCATTTT.

The CDR3 nucleotides read TGTGCCAGCAGTTTCCGGCGGGAGAGCTCCTACGAGCAGTACTTC. Translating it yields CASSFRRESSYEQYF. The chain employs TRBV27 and TRBJ2-7, with TRBD2 matching over 7 bases. Germline CDR1 is MNHEY and CDR2 is SMNVEV (reference sequence). The CDR3 covers 15 residues. Trimming removed 3 bases from V and 0 bases from J; junction bases left unmatched: 5.

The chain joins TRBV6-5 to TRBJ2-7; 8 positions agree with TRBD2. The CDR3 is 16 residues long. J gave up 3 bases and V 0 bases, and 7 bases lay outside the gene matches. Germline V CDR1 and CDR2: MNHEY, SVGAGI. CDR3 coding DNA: TGTGCCAGCAGTTACTCGAAAACTAGCGGTTACTACGAGCAGTACTTC. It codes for CASSYSKTSGYYEQYF.

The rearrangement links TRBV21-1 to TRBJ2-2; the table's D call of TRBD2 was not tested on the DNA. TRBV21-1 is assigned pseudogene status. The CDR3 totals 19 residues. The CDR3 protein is CASSILAGGYPANTGELFF. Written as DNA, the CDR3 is TGTGCCAGCAGCATACTAGCGGGGGGGTATCCCGCGAACACCGGGGAGCTGTTTTTT.

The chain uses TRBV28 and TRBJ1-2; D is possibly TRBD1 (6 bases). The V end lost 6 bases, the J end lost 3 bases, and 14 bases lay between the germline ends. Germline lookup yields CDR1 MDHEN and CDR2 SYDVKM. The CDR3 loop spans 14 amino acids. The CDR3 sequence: CASSRGGGHYGYTF. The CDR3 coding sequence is TGTGCCAGCAGCCGCGGGGGCGGTCACTATGGCTACACCTTC.

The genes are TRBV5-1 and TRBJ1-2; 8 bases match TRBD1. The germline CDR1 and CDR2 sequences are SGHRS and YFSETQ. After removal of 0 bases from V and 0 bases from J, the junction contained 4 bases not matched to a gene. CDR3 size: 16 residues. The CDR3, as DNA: TGCGCCAGCAGCTTGGAAGGGACAGGTTCTAACTATGGCTACACCTTC. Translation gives CASSLEGTGSNYGYTF.